What follows are 10 T cell receptor beta chains derived from one specimen sequenced in a study of vaccination effects on CD4 cells after COVID-19. Antigen specificity for these receptors is unknown. After less than 11 days in culture, the CD4+ T cells were isolated. Measured with immunoSEQ multiplex PCR; TCRdb has only the in-frame clones, and not every one. The sample holds tens of thousands of clones, 65% to 75% seen once. The starting material was CD4+ T cells from PBMCs cultured without peptide, obtained before COVID-19 vaccination. The receptor source for this set is a human donor who had a prior SARS-CoV-2 infection.

The rearrangement joins TRBV27 to TRBJ1-4, with 9 nucleotides matching TRBD1. The CDR3 has 16 amino acids. CDR1 and CDR2 from the germline V gene are MNHEY and SMNVEV (reference sequence). V was pared by 5 bases and J by 10 bases, with 14 bases of the junction left unmatched. The CDR3 DNA reads as TGTGCCAGCAGTGAAGGAACCGGGACAGGGAAGGGAAAACTGTTTTTT. It encodes CASSEGTGTGKGKLFF.

The chain uses TRBV5-1 and TRBJ2-1, with 13 bases lining up with TRBD2. The junction had 10 bases not matched to a gene; V was cut back by 4 bases and J by 12 bases. The CDR3 runs to 15 residues. Germline CDR1 and CDR2: SGHRS and YFSETQ. The CDR3 DNA reads as TGCGCCAGCAGCGCTACTAGCGGGGGGGGTCCTGTGCAGTTCTTC. Translating gives CASSATSGGGPVQFF.

V gene TRBV7-9 combines with J gene TRBJ1-1; D is perhaps TRBD1 (5 bases). Germline loops: CDR1 SEHNR, CDR2 FQNEAQ (reference sequence). Trimming left V 2 bases short and J 5 bases short, with 15 bases between. This CDR3 is built from 15 residues. This CDR3 is CASSLLGRVQTEAFF. CDR3 bases: TGTGCCAGCAGCTTATTAGGCAGGGTCCAAACTGAAGCTTTCTTT.

This clone was counted a few times. Here the CDR3 DNA reads TGTGCCAGCAGTGAAGCTGGGTGGGGAGCTTTCTTT. It translates to CASSEAGWGAFF. The chain combines TRBV6-1 with TRBJ1-1; D not certain. Germline values: CDR1 MNHNS, CDR2 SASEGT. The CDR3 has 12 amino acids. Trimming removed 0 bases from V and 10 bases from J, with 9 bases in between.

This clone showed up just once. V is TRBV12-3 or TRBV12-4 and J is TRBJ2-3; D is possibly TRBD1 (6 bases). This CDR3 spans 13 amino acids. Trimming took 8 bases from V and 2 from J, leaving 11 bases between them. CDR3 nucleotide sequence: TGTGCCAGCTCTAGGGGGAACACAGATACGCAGTATTTT. Protein product: CASSRGNTDTQYF.

The V call is TRBV4-2, the J call TRBJ2-5; TRBD1 or TRBD2 may be the D gene (5 bases each). CDR1 is LGHNA, CDR2 YNFKEQ, per germline. Deletions cut 2 bases from V and 3 bases from J, with 10 bases between. This CDR3 comprises 14 residues. The DNA of the CDR3 is TGTGCCAGCAGCCAACTCGGGACGGAAGAGACCCAGTACTTC. It translates to CASSQLGTEETQYF.

This chain joins TRBV7-3 and TRBJ2-2; 7 bases are shared with TRBD1. The CDR3 sequence is 15 residues long. Germline V gene sequence: CDR1 SGHTA, CDR2 FQGTGA. Losses at the gene ends were 6 bases for V and 1 base for J; bases not matched to a gene: 5. CDR3 DNA sequence: TGTGCCAGCAGTTACGACAGGGTGAACACCGGGGAGCTGTTTTTT. Protein: CASSYDRVNTGELFF.

The chain employs TRBV18 and TRBJ2-1; D tentatively reads TRBD1 or TRBD2 (5 bases each). Germline V CDR1 and CDR2: KGHSH, LQKENI. The V end was cut by 6 bases, the J end by 2 bases, with 11 bases between. This CDR3 is 14 amino acids long. Here the CDR3 DNA reads TGTGCCAGCTCGTCTCAGGGACCCTACAATGAGCAGTTCTTC. Translated, it gives CASSSQGPYNEQFF.

The rearrangement uses TRBV10-3 and TRBJ1-5; D is undetermined. This CDR3 is built from 15 residues. Between the trimmed V and J ends, which lost 2 bases and 6 bases, there was a span of 14 bases. Germline CDR1 and CDR2: ENHRY and SYGVKD. The CDR3: CAISENLRAGQPQHF. The CDR3 bases are TGTGCCATCAGTGAGAACTTGAGGGCCGGTCAGCCCCAGCATTTT.

This clone was seen many times. V is TRBV2 and J is TRBJ2-7; TRBD1 aligns across 9 bases. CDR1 SNHLY and CDR2 FYNNEI come from the germline V gene. Trimming cost V 8 bases and J 12 bases; bases outside gene matches: 5. The CDR3 length is 10 residues. The CDR3 DNA reads as TGTGCCAGCGGGGGACAGGGACCGTACTTC. This sequence encodes CASGGQGPYF. The full variable domain, its missing parts supplied by reference TRBV2 and TRBJ2-7, is EPEVTQTPSHQVTQMGQEVILRCVPISNHLYFYWYRQILGQKVEFLVSFYNNEISEKSEIFDDQFSVERPDGSNFTLKIRSTKLEDSAMYFCASGGQGPYFGPGTRLTVT.